The 23 T cell receptor beta chains given below trace back to one sample, sequenced in a study of blood T cell repertoires in COVID-19. Produced via immunoSEQ multiplex PCR; TCRdb's table is partial and in-frame only. The table has a few hundred thousand clones, around 91% seen once. The sequenced sample was PBMCs or T cells enriched from blood (not recorded which). These receptors originate from a man aged 18 to 30 who had recovered from COVID-19.

The chain combines TRBV28 with TRBJ1-6; D is unresolved. V shed 6 bases and J shed 7 bases, with 4 bases lying between them. This CDR3 region has 11 residues. From germline, CDR1 is MDHEN and CDR2 SYDVKM. Written as DNA, the CDR3 is TGTGCCAGCAGAGCAAATTCACCCCTCCACTTT. Translated, it gives CASRANSPLHF.

This chain connects TRBV19 to TRBJ2-1; TRBD2 agrees at 7 bases. The V gene end was trimmed by 5 bases and the J gene end by 7 bases; junction bases not matched to a gene: 11. From germline, CDR1 is LNHDA and CDR2 SQIVND (reference sequence). The CDR3 length is 15 residues. In DNA form, the CDR3 reads TGTGCCAGTAGTCTATCGGGAGGAAAACGGAATGAGCAGTTCTTC. This sequence encodes CASSLSGGKRNEQFF.

The chain employs TRBV2 and TRBJ1-2; 7 bases fit TRBD1. J was trimmed by 3 bases and V by 10 bases; bases with no gene match: 8. The CDR3 is 13 residues long. CDR1 is SNHLY, CDR2 FYNNEI, per germline. CDR3 sequence (DNA): TGTGCCACAACAGACAGGGACCACTATGGCTACACCTTC. It codes for CATTDRDHYGYTF.

This clone was recorded only once. In DNA, the CDR3 is TGTGCCAGCGGGGAACTAGCGGGACGCACCCCTGGGGCCAACGTCCTGACTTTC. Residues: CASGELAGRTPGANVLTF. The rearrangement joins TRBV5-4 to TRBJ2-6; 10 bases are shared with TRBD2. The CDR3 contains 18 residues. Losses at the gene ends were 7 bases for V and 2 bases for J; bases not matched to a gene: 12. The germline V gene encodes CDR1 SGHNT and CDR2 YYREEE (reference sequence).

The J gene is TRBJ1-4, the V gene TRBV20-1; D is unclear. Trimming cost V 4 bases and J 5 bases, with 5 bases left between them. CDR3 length equals 11 residues. In germline, CDR1 is DFQATT, CDR2 SNEGSKA (reference sequence). CDR3 sequence (DNA): TGCAGTGCTACCCTCAATGAAAAACTGTTTTTT. This translates into CSATLNEKLFF.

J is TRBJ1-2 and V is TRBV5-1; 7 nucleotides align to TRBD1. The CDR3 totals 16 residues. The V segment lost 5 bases and the J segment 3 bases; nucleotides outside the gene matches: 13. CDR1 and CDR2 (germline): SGHRS, YFSETQ. Here the CDR3 reads CASSEAMDRLYYGYTF. For the CDR3, the DNA is TGCGCCAGCAGTGAAGCTATGGACAGGTTGTACTATGGCTACACCTTC.

The rearrangement uses TRBV7-9 and TRBJ2-2; TRBD2 might be the D (6 bases). The CDR3 is 15 residues long. Germline CDR1 and CDR2: SEHNR and FQNEAQ (reference sequence). Trimming took 8 bases from V and 7 from J, leaving 20 bases between them. CDR3 amino acids: CASAPPRGKSGELFF. The DNA of the CDR3 is TGTGCCAGCGCCCCCCCCCGGGGGAAAAGCGGGGAGCTGTTTTTT.

This rearrangement joins TRBV9 to TRBJ2-7, with TRBD1 matching 7 bases. CDR1 is SGDLS, CDR2 YYNGEE, per germline. The CDR3 is 12 residues long. V was clipped by 10 bases and J by 3 bases; unmatched bases: 7. CDR3: CAVLGDSYEQYF. The DNA of the CDR3 is TGTGCCGTCCTGGGGGACAGCTACGAGCAGTACTTC.

The J gene is TRBJ2-3, the V gene TRBV4-1; TRBD2 matches 8 bases. The CDR3 sequence is 17 residues long. V lost 4 bases to trimming and J lost 5 bases; unmatched junction nucleotides: 14. Per germline, CDR1 MGHRA and CDR2 YSYEKL. The CDR3 sequence: CASSPASFGRAIDTQYF. The CDR3 nucleotides are TGCGCCAGCAGCCCGGCGAGCTTCGGGAGGGCCATAGATACGCAGTATTTT.

The J gene is TRBJ2-7, the V gene TRBV9; tentatively, D is TRBD2 (6 bases). Germline values: CDR1 SGDLS, CDR2 YYNGEE. With 0 bases removed from V and 3 bases from J, the gap between germline ends came to 16 bases. This CDR3 spans 16 amino acids. The CDR3: CASSVGGSGANYEQYF. For the CDR3, the DNA is TGTGCCAGCAGCGTAGGCGGTAGCGGAGCAAACTACGAGCAGTACTTC.

This sequence joins TRBV14 and TRBJ1-5; weak D call: TRBD1 (5 bases). V was trimmed by 8 bases and J by 6 bases, leaving 17 bases between them. CDR1 is SGHDN and CDR2 is FVKESK in the germline V gene. The CDR3 runs to 14 residues. Written as DNA, the CDR3 is TGTGCCAGCTCCCATGGGGGAGGGTTTCAGCCCCAGCATTTT. Its protein product is CASSHGGGFQPQHF. Complete variable domain (other parts from reference TRBV14 and TRBJ1-5): EAGVTQFPSHSVIEKGQTVTLRCDPISGHDNLYWYRRVMGKEIKFLLHFVKESKQDESGMPNNRFLAERTGGTYSTLKVQPAELEDSGVYFCASSHGGGFQPQHFGDGTRLSIL.

The chain carries TRBV10-2 and TRBJ2-5; D call uncertain. The V and J ends lost 0 bases and 5 bases respectively, with 7 bases between them. The CDR3 consists of 13 residues. Looked up from germline, CDR1 is WSHSY and CDR2 is SAAADI. The CDR3 coding sequence is TGCGCCAGCAGTGAGTCTTGGCCGGAGACCCAGTACTTC. Protein sequence: CASSESWPETQYF.

The CDR3 nucleotides are TGTGCCAGCAGCCAATGGGACAGGGGAAGCAATCAGCCCCAGCATTTT. Translating it yields CASSQWDRGSNQPQHF. This chain connects TRBV4-2 to TRBJ1-5; the match to TRBD1 covers 10 bases. The CDR3 extends over 16 amino acids. Germline trimming cut 2 bases from V and 1 base from J; bases unmatched to any gene: 2. CDR1 and CDR2 from the germline V gene are LGHNA and YNFKEQ.

V gene TRBV30 combines with J gene TRBJ1-1; D is uncertain. CDR1 is GTSNPN, CDR2 SVGIG, per germline (reference sequence). CDR3 size: 12 residues. Trimming took off 5 bases at V and 1 base at J, with 8 bases between the two ends. The CDR3 DNA reads TGTGCCTGGGGTTCGCGGAACACTGAAGCTTTCTTT. Translating gives CAWGSRNTEAFF.

This chain uses TRBV6-5 with TRBJ1-1; D possibly corresponds to TRBD1 (5 bases). CDR3 length: 14 amino acids. Germline V lookup: CDR1 MNHEY, CDR2 SVGAGI. Trimming took off 6 bases at V and 1 base at J, with 12 bases between the two ends. The CDR3 sequence: CASRQPGENTEAFF. The CDR3 nucleotides are TGTGCCAGCAGACAACCGGGGGAGAACACTGAAGCTTTCTTT.

The rearrangement joins TRBV19 to TRBJ1-1; 8 bases are a match to TRBD1. The CDR3 spans 14 residues. From germline, CDR1 is LNHDA and CDR2 SQIVND (reference sequence). The junction had 5 bases not matched to a gene; V was cut back by 7 bases and J by 1 base. CDR3 sequence (DNA): TGTGCCAGTATTGCAGGGGGCTCGAACACTGAAGCTTTCTTT. Residues: CASIAGGSNTEAFF.

This clone showed up just once. V usage is TRBV5-1 and J usage is TRBJ2-1; TRBD2 matches 8 bases. Germline V gene sequence: CDR1 SGHRS, CDR2 YFSETQ. V lost 5 bases and J lost 2; bases outside the gene matches: 9. The CDR3 contains 16 residues. The CDR3 sequence: CASRGVAGTAYNEQFF. The CDR3 nucleotides read TGCGCCAGCAGGGGAGTAGCGGGAACCGCCTACAATGAGCAGTTCTTC.

The chain joins TRBV2 to TRBJ2-1, with 10 bases that match TRBD1. Germline lookup yields CDR1 SNHLY and CDR2 FYNNEI. V gave up 8 bases and J gave up 3 bases; unmatched junction bases: 7. This CDR3 contains 15 residues. CDR3 DNA: TGTGCCAGCTCTGGGACAGGGGACGGCTACAATGAGCAGTTCTTC. Amino acid sequence: CASSGTGDGYNEQFF.

This clone is a singleton in its sample. The chain uses TRBV6-5 and TRBJ1-2; D not resolved. This CDR3 region has 14 residues. The germline V and J ends were trimmed by 7 bases and 4 bases, with 16 bases remaining between them. Germline CDR1 is MNHEY and CDR2 is SVGAGI. The CDR3, as DNA: TGTGCCAGCACCTCTTCCAGAACCAGCTATGGCTACACCTTC. It encodes CASTSSRTSYGYTF.

This chain uses TRBV28 with TRBJ1-6; 7 bases align to TRBD1. V lost 6 bases, J lost 6 bases, and 2 bases stayed unmatched. This CDR3 contains 13 residues. Germline CDR1 and CDR2: MDHEN and SYDVKM. The CDR3, as DNA: TGTGCCAGCAGAGGACAGGTTAATTCACCCCTCCACTTT. This codes for CASRGQVNSPLHF. Filled out from reference TRBV28 and TRBJ1-6, the complete variable domain reads DVKVTQSSRYLVKRTGEKVFLECVQDMDHENMFWYRQDPGLGLRLIYFSYDVKMKEKGDIPEGYSVSREKKERFSLILESASTNQTSMYLCASRGQVNSPLHFGNGTRLTVT.

The rearrangement joins TRBV19 to TRBJ1-1; no definite D call. The CDR3 spans 12 residues. V was pared by 6 bases and J by 8 bases, with 13 bases between. The V gene's germline CDR1 is LNHDA and CDR2 SQIVND (reference sequence). The CDR3: CASRNWRGEAFF. The CDR3 region has the DNA TGTGCCAGTAGGAATTGGCGAGGGGAAGCTTTCTTT.

The chain recombines TRBV9 with TRBJ1-5; D gene uncertain. V lost 0 bases and J 4 bases, leaving 11 bases between the germline ends. From germline, CDR1 is SGDLS and CDR2 YYNGEE. This CDR3 contains 15 residues. CDR3 coding DNA: TGTGCCAGCAGCGTAGCTGGGCGGGAGAATCAGCCCCAGCATTTT. Amino acids: CASSVAGRENQPQHF.

The rearrangement joins TRBV9 to TRBJ1-1; D is unresolved. Trimming removed 3 bases from V and 0 bases from J, with 15 bases in between. Germline CDR1 and CDR2: SGDLS and YYNGEE. The CDR3 is made up of 16 amino acids. In nucleotides, the CDR3 is TGTGCCAGCAGCGCCGGCTTAAGAGGCGTGAACACTGAAGCTTTCTTT. Translated: CASSAGLRGVNTEAFF.